This T cell receptor (beta chain) emerged from a study of human T cells and chemical hapten exposure. General study results and limits: There was a positive correlation between PT1 expanded TCR counts and patch test score.

Individual cDNA molecules in this library carried unique molecular identifiers. TCRdb processed the RACE reads anew with MiXCR; each CDR3 protein has one entry. The sample includes a few hundred thousand distinct CDR3 sequences, around 5.5% of them seen just once. Described time point: pre-sensitization, week 0. Treatment defined: therapeutic diphenylcyclopropenone sensitization with weekly scalp DPC. The starting material, unfractionated whole blood, was used for total RNA extraction. This clonotype was detected a few times. The target antigen is unknown. Per the germline V gene, CDR1 is SQVTM and CDR2 is ANQGSEA. The CDR3 extends over 14 amino acids.

The rearrangement joins TRBV29-1 to TRBJ1-4; TRBD1 is a possible D gene (5 bases). This receptor was taken from a woman under 30 with alopecia areata. Some clones in this sample may be carry-over from other donors' samples. The sequencing here drew on whole blood, taken in connection with sensitization to the hapten diphenylcyclopropenone (DPC). This CDR3 is CSIPVGATNEKLFF. The CDR3 DNA reads TGCAGTATACCGGTGGGGGCAACTAATGAAAAACTGTTTTTT.